These 11 T cell receptor beta chains share one sample of origin, sequenced in a study of blood T cell repertoires in COVID-19. Clones were sequenced by immunoSEQ multiplex PCR, and TCRdb holds only the in-frame ones, with some missing. The sample has roughly 110,000 clones; 75% to 95% are singletons. Specimen: peripheral blood. Source of these receptors: a woman between 25 and 40 years old with acute or convalescent COVID-19.

Points on this clone: The germline gene is not matched at one end of the junction; a read error may be the cause. The gene calls are TRBV28 and TRBJ2-7, with 9 positions matching TRBD1. The CDR3 length is 11 residues. CDR1 MDHEN and CDR2 SYDVKM come from the germline V gene. The CDR3 DNA follows: TGTGCCAGCAGTACACGGGACAGGGCGTTCTTC. Translation gives CASSTRDRAFF.

This clone has only one observation. This chain's CDR3 is CASSGYSSYEQYF. CDR3 bases: TGTGCCAGCAGTGGGTACAGCTCCTACGAGCAGTACTTC. This sequence joins TRBV27 and TRBJ2-7; unclear D gene. This CDR3 region has 13 residues. V dropped 5 bases and J dropped 0 bases, with 8 bases sitting between them. In germline, CDR1 is MNHEY, CDR2 SMNVEV (reference sequence).

The sample holds one count of this clone. In nucleotides, the CDR3 is TGCGCCAGCAGCTCGACAGGGCCCGAGCAGTACTTC. Translation: CASSSTGPEQYF. J is TRBJ2-7 and V is TRBV5-1; 7 bases are a match to TRBD1. CDR1 SGHRS and CDR2 YFSETQ come from the germline V gene. The CDR3 length is 12 residues. Germline trimming cut 3 bases from V and 6 bases from J; bases unmatched to any gene: 3. Filled out from reference TRBV5-1 and TRBJ2-7, the complete variable domain reads KAGVTQTPRYLIKTRGQQVTLSCSPISGHRSVSWYQQTPGQGLQFLFEYFSETQRNKGNFPGRFSGRQFSNSRSEMNVSTLELGDSALYLCASSSTGPEQYFGPGTRLTVT.

This chain links TRBV28 with TRBJ1-5; D ambiguous. The length of the CDR3 is 17 residues. Germline V gene lookup returns CDR1 MDHEN and CDR2 SYDVKM. V was cut by 4 bases and J by 0 bases, with 16 bases left in between. The CDR3 DNA sequence: TGTGCCAGCAGTTCGACCCCCGGAGTACTTAGCAATCAGCCCCAGCATTTT. This gives the protein CASSSTPGVLSNQPQHF.

The V call is TRBV5-6, the J call TRBJ2-1, with a tentative D call TRBD1 (7 bases). V dropped 1 base and J dropped 3 bases, with 17 bases sitting between them. The CDR3 consists of 17 residues. Germline V gene sequence: CDR1 SGHDT, CDR2 YYEEEE. CDR3 amino acids: CASSLTAGGSFYNEQFF. The CDR3 coding sequence is TGTGCCAGCAGCTTGACGGCAGGGGGGTCGTTCTACAATGAGCAGTTCTTC.

V is TRBV6-2 or TRBV6-3 and J is TRBJ2-7, with 9 bases lining up with TRBD1. V trimming: 0 bases; J trimming: 5 bases; junction bases outside the gene matches: 5. The CDR3 loop spans 15 amino acids. Germline loops: CDR1 MNHEY, CDR2 SVGEGT. DNA for the CDR3: TGTGCCAGCAGTTACTCGAGACAGGGGGTTGACGAGCAGTACTTC. It is translated as CASSYSRQGVDEQYF.

This sequence joins TRBV7-9 and TRBJ1-1; 7 bases map to TRBD1. From germline, CDR1 is SEHNR and CDR2 FQNEAQ (reference sequence). Losses at the gene ends were 5 bases for V and 9 bases for J; bases not matched to a gene: 3. The CDR3 is 11 residues long. CDR3 sequence reads: CASSRQGKAFF. The CDR3 DNA sequence: TGTGCCAGCAGCCGACAGGGAAAAGCTTTCTTT. Together with reference TRBV7-9 and TRBJ1-1, the CDR3 gives the full variable domain: DTGVSQNPRHKITKRGQNVTFRCDPISEHNRLYWYRQTLGQGPEFLTYFQNEAQLEKSRLLSDRFSAERPKGSFSTLEIQRTEQGDSAMYLCASSRQGKAFFGQGTRLTVV.

For this clone: A junction boundary mismatches the germline segment, possibly from a read error. The chain is built from TRBV6-2 or TRBV6-3 and TRBJ2-1; 10 nucleotides agree with TRBD2. CDR3 length: 17 amino acids. Germline V gives CDR1 MNHEY, CDR2 SVGEGT. The DNA of the CDR3 is TGTGCCAGCAGTTACCTCAGGACTAGCGGCTCCGACAATGAGCAGTTCTTC. Its protein product is CASSYLRTSGSDNEQFF.

The chain combines TRBV29-1 with TRBJ2-1, with a tentative D call TRBD2 (6 bases). CDR1 SQVTM and CDR2 ANQGSEA come from the germline V gene. Trimming pared 7 bases from V and 0 bases from J, leaving 16 bases between. The CDR3 is 15 residues long. CDR3 nucleotides: TGCAGCGGTAGCGGCGAACTCAGCTCCTACAATGAGCAGTTCTTC. This translates into CSGSGELSSYNEQFF.

The chain uses TRBV10-2 and TRBJ1-3; D might be TRBD1 (5 bases). In germline, CDR1 is WSHSY, CDR2 SAAADI. Trimming left V 4 bases short and J 0 bases short, with 10 bases between. The CDR3 is made up of 15 amino acids. The CDR3 nucleotides are TGCGCCAGCAGTGGACAGCTCCTCTCTGGAAACACCATATATTTT. This translates into CASSGQLLSGNTIYF.

The sample holds one count of this clone. The DNA of the CDR3 is TGTGCCAGCTCACCTAGCGCCGGGACAGTCTACAATGAGCAGTTCTTC. This translates into CASSPSAGTVYNEQFF. V usage is TRBV18 and J usage is TRBJ2-1; 7 bases align to TRBD1. The CDR3 is 16 amino acids. Germline loops: CDR1 KGHSH, CDR2 LQKENI. After removal of 3 bases from V and 3 bases from J, the junction contained 8 bases not matched to a gene.